Sequencing of this T cell receptor beta chain was carried out in a study of blood T cells in healthy people across ages. On the study more broadly: T cells yielded about one barcoded beta molecule per two cells through template switching.

Germline V CDR1 and CDR2: MGHRA, YSYEKL. The CDR3 contains 16 residues. Primers used in a second PCR of roughly 6 to 11 cycles were a sample-barcoded 5' primer and a J-beta primer mix. TCRdb fed the 5' RACE reads into MiXCR, producing one record per CDR3 protein. The sample carries 1.4 million or so distinct CDR3 sequences, approximately 43% recorded once. Study conclusions and caveats: Estimated diversity that came from one million T cells was considered an underestimate. In these data, TCR beta diversity tracked strongly with naive T cell percentage. Higher diversity, along with more naive CD4+ cells, distinguished long-lived donors from aged donors.

Worth noting for this clonotype: Its antigen is currently unknown. Germline is not matched at one junction end, which may reflect a read error.

The chain couples TRBV4-1 to TRBJ2-5; D remains unclear. The end of the DNA fits TRBJ2-7 better, so the J call may be wrong. The clonotype was recovered from a woman aged 18-29 years in good health. Sequencing was done on a sample of blood. The CDR3 loop is CASGQGAVSPPYEQYF. For the CDR3, the DNA is TGCGCCAGCGGCCAAGGAGCCGTATCGCCTCCCTACGAGCAGTACTTC.